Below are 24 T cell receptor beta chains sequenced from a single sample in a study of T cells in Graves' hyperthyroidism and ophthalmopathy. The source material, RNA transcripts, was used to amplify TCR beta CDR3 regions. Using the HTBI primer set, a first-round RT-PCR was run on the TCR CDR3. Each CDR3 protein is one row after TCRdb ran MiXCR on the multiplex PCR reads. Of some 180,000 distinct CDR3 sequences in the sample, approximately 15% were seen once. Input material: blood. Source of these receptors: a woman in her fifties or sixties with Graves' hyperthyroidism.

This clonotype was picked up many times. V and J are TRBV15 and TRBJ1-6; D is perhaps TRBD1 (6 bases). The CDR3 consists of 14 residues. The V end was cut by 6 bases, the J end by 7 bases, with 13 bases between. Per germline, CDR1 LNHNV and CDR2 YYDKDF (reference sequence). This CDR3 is CATSRDTRNSPLHF. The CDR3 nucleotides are TGTGCCACCAGTAGGGACACTCGGAATTCACCCCTCCACTTT.

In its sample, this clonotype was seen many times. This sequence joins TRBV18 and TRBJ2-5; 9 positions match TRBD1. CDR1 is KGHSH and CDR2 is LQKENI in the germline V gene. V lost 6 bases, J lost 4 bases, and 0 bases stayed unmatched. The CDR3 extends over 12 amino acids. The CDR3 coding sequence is TGTGCCAGCTCGGACAGGGGAGAGACCCAGTACTTC. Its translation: CASSDRGETQYF.

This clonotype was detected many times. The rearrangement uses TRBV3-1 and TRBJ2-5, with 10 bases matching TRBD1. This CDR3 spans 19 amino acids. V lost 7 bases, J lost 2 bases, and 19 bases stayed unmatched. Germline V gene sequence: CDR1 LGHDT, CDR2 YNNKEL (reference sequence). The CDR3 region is CASKGSVRGGQGGQETQYF. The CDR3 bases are TGTGCCAGCAAAGGGTCGGTAAGGGGTGGACAGGGGGGACAAGAGACCCAGTACTTC.

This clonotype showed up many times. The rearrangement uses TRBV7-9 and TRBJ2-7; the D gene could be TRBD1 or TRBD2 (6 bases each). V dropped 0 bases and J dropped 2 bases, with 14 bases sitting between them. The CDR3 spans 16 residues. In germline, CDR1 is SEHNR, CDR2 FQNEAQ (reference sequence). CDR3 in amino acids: CASSLAGGLGTYEQYF. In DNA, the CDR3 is TGTGCCAGCAGCTTAGCGGGGGGCCTTGGAACCTACGAGCAGTACTTC.

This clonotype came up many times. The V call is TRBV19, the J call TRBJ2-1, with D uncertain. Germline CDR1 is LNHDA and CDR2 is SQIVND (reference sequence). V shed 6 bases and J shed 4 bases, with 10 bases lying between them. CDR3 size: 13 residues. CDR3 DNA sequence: TGTGCCAGTAGCCGGGCAATTTACAATGAGCAGTTCTTC. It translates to CASSRAIYNEQFF. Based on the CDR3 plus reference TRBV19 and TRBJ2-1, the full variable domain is DGGITQSPKYLFRKEGQNVTLSCEQNLNHDAMYWYRQDPGQGLRLIYYSQIVNDFQKGDIAEGYSVSREKKESFPLTVTSAQKNPTAFYLCASSRAIYNEQFFGPGTRLTVL.

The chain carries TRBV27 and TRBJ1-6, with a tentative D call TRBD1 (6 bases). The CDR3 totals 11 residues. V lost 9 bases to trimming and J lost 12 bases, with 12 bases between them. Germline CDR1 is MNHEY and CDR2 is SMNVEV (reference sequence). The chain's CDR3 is CASRQVGPLHF. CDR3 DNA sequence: TGTGCCAGTAGACAGGTCGGACCCCTCCACTTT.

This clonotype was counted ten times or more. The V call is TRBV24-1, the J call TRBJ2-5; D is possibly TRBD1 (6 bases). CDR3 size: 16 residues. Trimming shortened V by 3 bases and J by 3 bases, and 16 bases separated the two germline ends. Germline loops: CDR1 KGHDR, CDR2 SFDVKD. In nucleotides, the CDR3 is TGTGCCACCAGTGATCAACCCGGCAGGGGTAAAGAGACCCAGTACTTC. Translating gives CATSDQPGRGKETQYF.

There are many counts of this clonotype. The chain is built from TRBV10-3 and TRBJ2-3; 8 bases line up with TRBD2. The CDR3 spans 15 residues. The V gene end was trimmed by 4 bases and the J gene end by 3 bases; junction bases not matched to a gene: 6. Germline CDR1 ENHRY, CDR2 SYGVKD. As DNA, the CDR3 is TGTGCCATCAGTGGGGGACTAGGAGGAACAGATACGCAGTATTTT. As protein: CAISGGLGGTDTQYF.

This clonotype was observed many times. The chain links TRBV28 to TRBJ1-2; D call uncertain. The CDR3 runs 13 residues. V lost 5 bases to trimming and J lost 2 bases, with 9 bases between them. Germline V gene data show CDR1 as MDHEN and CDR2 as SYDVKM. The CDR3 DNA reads TGTGCCAGCAGTCGTATACTCAACTATGGCTACACCTTC. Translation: CASSRILNYGYTF.

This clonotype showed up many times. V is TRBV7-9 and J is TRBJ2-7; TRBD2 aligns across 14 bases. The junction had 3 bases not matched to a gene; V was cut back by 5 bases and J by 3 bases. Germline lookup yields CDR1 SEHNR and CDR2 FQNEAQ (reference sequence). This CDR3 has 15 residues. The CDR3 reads CASSTGLAGDYEQYF. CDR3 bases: TGTGCCAGCAGCACGGGACTAGCGGGGGACTACGAGCAGTACTTC.

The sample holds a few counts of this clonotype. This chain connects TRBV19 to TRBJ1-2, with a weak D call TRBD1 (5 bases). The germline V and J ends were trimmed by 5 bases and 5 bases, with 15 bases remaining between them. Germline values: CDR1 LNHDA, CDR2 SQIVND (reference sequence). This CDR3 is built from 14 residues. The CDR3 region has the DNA TGTGCCAGTAGTTCAGCTGGCAGGGAATATGGCTACACCTTC. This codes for CASSSAGREYGYTF. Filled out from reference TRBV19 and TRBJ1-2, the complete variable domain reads DGGITQSPKYLFRKEGQNVTLSCEQNLNHDAMYWYRQDPGQGLRLIYYSQIVNDFQKGDIAEGYSVSREKKESFPLTVTSAQKNPTAFYLCASSSAGREYGYTFGSGTRLTVV.

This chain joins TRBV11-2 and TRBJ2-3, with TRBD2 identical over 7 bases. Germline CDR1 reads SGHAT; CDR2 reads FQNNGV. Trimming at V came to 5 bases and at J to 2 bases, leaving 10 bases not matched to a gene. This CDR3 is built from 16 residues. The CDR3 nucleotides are TGTGCCAGCAGCATAAGGCGAGGGACTACCACAGATACGCAGTATTTT. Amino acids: CASSIRRGTTTDTQYF.

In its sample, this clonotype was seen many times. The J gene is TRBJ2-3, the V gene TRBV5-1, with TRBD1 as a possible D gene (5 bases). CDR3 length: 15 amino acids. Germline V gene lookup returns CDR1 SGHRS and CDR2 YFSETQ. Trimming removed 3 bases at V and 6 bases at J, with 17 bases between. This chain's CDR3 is CASSSSGLDGDTQYF. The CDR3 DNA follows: TGCGCCAGCAGCTCGTCAGGGTTGGACGGGGATACGCAGTATTTT.

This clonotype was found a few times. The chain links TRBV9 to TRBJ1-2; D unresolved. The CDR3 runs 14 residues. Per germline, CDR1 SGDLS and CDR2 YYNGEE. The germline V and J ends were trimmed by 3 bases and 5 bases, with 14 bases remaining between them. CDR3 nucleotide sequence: TGTGCCAGCAGCGAAATCACCCGTAGTTATGGCTACACCTTC. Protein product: CASSEITRSYGYTF.

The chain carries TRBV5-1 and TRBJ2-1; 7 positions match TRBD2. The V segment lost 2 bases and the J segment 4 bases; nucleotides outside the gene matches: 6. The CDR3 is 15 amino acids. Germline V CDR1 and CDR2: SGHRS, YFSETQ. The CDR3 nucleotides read TGCGCCAGCAGCTTTAGCGGGCCAGAATACAATGAGCAGTTCTTC. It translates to CASSFSGPEYNEQFF.

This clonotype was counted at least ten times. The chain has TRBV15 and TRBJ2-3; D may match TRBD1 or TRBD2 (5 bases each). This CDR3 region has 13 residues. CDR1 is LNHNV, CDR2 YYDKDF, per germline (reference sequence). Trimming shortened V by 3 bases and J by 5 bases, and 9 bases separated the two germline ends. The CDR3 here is CATSSGAVDTQYF. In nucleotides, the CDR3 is TGTGCCACCAGCAGCGGGGCGGTAGATACGCAGTATTTT.

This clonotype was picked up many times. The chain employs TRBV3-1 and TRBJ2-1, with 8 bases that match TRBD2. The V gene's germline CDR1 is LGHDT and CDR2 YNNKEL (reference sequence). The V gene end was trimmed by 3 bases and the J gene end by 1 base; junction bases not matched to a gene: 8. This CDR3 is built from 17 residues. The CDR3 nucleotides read TGTGCCAGCAGCCATTCCGGGGGGGGGCTTTCCTACAATGAGCAGTTCTTC. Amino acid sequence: CASSHSGGGLSYNEQFF.

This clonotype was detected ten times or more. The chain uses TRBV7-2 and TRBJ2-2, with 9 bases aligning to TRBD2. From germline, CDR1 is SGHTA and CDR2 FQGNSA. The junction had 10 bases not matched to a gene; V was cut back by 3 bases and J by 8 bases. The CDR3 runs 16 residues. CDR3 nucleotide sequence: TGTGCCAGCAGCTTTAGAGGGGGACTAGCCGCTGGGGAGCTGTTTTTT. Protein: CASSFRGGLAAGELFF. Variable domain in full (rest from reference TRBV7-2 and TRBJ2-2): GAGVSQSPSNKVTEKGKDVELRCDPISGHTALYWYRQSLGQGLEFLIYFQGNSAPDKSGLPSDRFSAERTGGSVSTLTIQRTQQEDSAVYLCASSFRGGLAAGELFFGEGSRLTVL.

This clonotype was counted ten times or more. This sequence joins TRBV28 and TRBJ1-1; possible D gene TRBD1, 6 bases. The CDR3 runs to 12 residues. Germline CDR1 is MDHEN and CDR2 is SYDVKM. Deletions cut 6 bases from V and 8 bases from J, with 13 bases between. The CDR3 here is CASRTRGGEAFF. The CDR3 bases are TGTGCCAGCAGGACCCGGGGGGGCGAAGCTTTCTTT.

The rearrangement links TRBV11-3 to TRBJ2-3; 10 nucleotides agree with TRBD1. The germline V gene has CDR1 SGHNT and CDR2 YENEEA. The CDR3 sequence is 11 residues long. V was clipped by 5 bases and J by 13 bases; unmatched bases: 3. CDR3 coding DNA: TGTGCCAGCAGCAGAGGACAGGGGGAGTATTTT. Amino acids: CASSRGQGEYF. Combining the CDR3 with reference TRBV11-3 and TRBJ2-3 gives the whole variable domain EAGVVQSPRYKIIEKKQPVAFWCNPISGHNTLYWYLQNLGQGPELLIRYENEEAVDDSQLPKDRFSAERLKGVDSTLKIQPAELGDSAVYLCASSRGQGEYFGPGTRLTVL.

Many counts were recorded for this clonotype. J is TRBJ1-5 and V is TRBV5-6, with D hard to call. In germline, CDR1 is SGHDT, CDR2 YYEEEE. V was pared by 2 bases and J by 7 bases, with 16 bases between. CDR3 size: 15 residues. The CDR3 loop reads CASSLYGLEGQPQHF. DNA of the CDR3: TGTGCCAGCAGCTTATACGGTCTGGAGGGACAGCCCCAGCATTTT.

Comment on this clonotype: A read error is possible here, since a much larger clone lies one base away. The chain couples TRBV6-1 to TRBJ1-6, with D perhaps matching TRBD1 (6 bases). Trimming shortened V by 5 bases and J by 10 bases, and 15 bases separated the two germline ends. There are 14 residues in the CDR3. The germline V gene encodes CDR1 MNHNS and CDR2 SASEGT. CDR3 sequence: CASSRSYGGSPLHF. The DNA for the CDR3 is TGTGCCAGCAGTAGGTCTTATGGGGGCTCACCCCTCCACTTT.

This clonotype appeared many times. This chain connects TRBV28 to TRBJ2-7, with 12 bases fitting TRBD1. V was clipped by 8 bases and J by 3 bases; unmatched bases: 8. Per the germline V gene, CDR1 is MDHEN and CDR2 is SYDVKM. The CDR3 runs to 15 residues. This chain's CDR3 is CASPPGTGGNYEQYF. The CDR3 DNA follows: TGTGCCAGCCCACCCGGGACAGGGGGCAACTACGAGCAGTACTTC.

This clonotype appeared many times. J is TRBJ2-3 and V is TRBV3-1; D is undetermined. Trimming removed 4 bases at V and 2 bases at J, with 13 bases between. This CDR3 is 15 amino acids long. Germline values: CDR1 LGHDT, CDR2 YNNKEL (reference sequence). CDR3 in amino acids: CASSPGGTNTDTQYF. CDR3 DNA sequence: TGTGCCAGCAGCCCAGGTGGCACAAACACAGATACGCAGTATTTT.